This T cell receptor beta chain was recovered during a study of blood T cell repertoires in COVID-19. Whole-study context: Samples taken during acute and convalescent COVID-19 were collected in the United States, Italy and Spain.

Per the germline V gene, CDR1 is LNHDA and CDR2 is SQIVND (reference sequence). The CDR3 runs to 16 residues. The V gene end was trimmed by 4 bases and the J gene end by 4 bases; junction bases not matched to a gene: 8. Assay: immunoSEQ multiplex PCR; the TCRdb copy retains only in-frame clones and omits some. The data show fewer than 350,000 clones, with more than 85% seen just once and approximately 4.6% held by the top ten. The sequence was collected from a man aged 35-49 years with acute or convalescent COVID-19. The sample comprised peripheral blood. The chain carries TRBV19 and TRBJ1-5; 9 bases align to TRBD1. The CDR3 loop reads CASSTLGQGNNQPQHF. In nucleotides, the CDR3 is TGTGCCAGTAGTACCCTAGGACAGGGGAATAATCAGCCCCAGCATTTT.